This T cell receptor beta chain emerged from a study of Graves' ophthalmopathy and Graves' hyperthyroidism (dated by TCRdb to 2016 to 2018). Background for the entire study: Stable hyperthyroidism was defined as no progression to ophthalmopathy within 18 months of follow-up. A discovery set of 95 to 100 patients (43 ophthalmopathy, 55 to 60 stable hyperthyroidism) was enrolled to explore V-J signatures distinguishing ophthalmopathy from hyperthyroidism. The independent validation cohort included around 19 hyperthyroidism patients plus 17 patients who later progressed from hyperthyroidism to ophthalmopathy. After sampling, hyperthyroidism patients received methimazole starting at 30 mg daily, and ophthalmopathy patients received high-dose intravenous methylprednisolone. In six hyperthyroidism patients, T-cell repertoires of thyroid tissue and blood were compared. In total, approximately 130 blood samples were TCR-sequenced: approximately 42 ophthalmopathy, approximately 80 hyperthyroidism and about 17 hyperthyroidism-to-ophthalmopathy patients. TCR beta repertoire signatures were used to distinguish Graves' ophthalmopathy from Graves' hyperthyroidism and to predict progression to ophthalmopathy.

Measured from the cysteine to the phenylalanine, the CDR3 is 16 residues long. This entry keeps only the CDR3 DNA: 48 bases, framed from base 1. Here V drops 4 bases and J drops 8 bases, and the junction holds 11 bases not matched to any gene. Per the germline V gene, SNHLY is the CDR1 and FYNNEI is the CDR2. This clonotype was recorded a few times. What this receptor recognizes is not known. No per-base quality is available; no much larger clone lies one base away. For repertoire sequencing, the TCR beta CDR3 regions were amplified from RNA transcripts. A first-round RT-PCR used HTBI primers with the Qiagen OneStep RT-PCR kit, followed by a second-round multiplex PCR, size selection and purification. Libraries were sequenced paired-end with 100 bp reads on an Illumina HiSeq2000. Per the original workflow: Reads were processed with SOAPnuke, discarding reads with adapters, uncalled bases, mean Phred below 15, or no exact constant-primer or identifier match. COPE v1.2.5 was used to merge the high-quality paired reads. Clonotypes were defined as unique nucleotide sequences and were aligned to IMGT TRB V, D and J references using MiTCR v1.1. Only V-J combinations with frequency above 0.0001 were analysed, covering about 99% of repertoires. A TCR clonal expansion and chaos score per V-J combination was defined as the ratio of F50 clonal expansion to chaos observed in the TCRdist matrix. Features were reduced by Welch's t-statistics and random forest to around 14 V-J combinations, which fed a naive Bayes classifier. The Morisita-Horn index was used to measure how similar the thyroid and blood repertoires were. Starting from the raw public reads, TCRdb applied fastp trimming at Q25, assembled clones with MiXCR and retained in-frame beta chains. Entries are consolidated by CDR3 protein sequence, retaining the most common genes and DNA. The V and J calls were not made by the authors but by TCRdb's processing. Here the sample has over a million distinct CDR3 sequences; about two fifths occur a single time. The ten largest make up 8.5% to 14% of the sample.

Hyperthyroidism patients were newly diagnosed, with disease duration under 2 months, and aged 18 to 65 years. Anyone with other autoimmune diseases, uncontrolled infections, pregnancy or lactation was excluded from the study. Clinical symptoms, serum thyroxine, TRAb, thyroid ultrasound and orbital computed tomography formed the basis of the diagnosis. Trizol reagent was used to extract the total RNA, and its quality was then checked on an Agilent 2100 Bioanalyzer. The investigation overall reported the following: No statistical method was used to predetermine the sample size, and group allocation was not hidden from the investigators. In validation, the model predicted ophthalmopathy progression with about 71% sensitivity and 72.22% specificity; roughly 11 predicted patients were CT-confirmed with GO in a median of approximately six months. In cross-validation, the 13-signature model distinguished ophthalmopathy from stable hyperthyroidism with nearly 90% sensitivity and roughly 81% specificity, and in the test set the corresponding values were approximately 80% and 75%. Among expanded thyroid clonotypes with frequency above 0.001, most also showed up in blood, which suggests that blood repertoires may reflect the thyroid immune response.

The chain uses TRBV2 and TRBJ2-5; TRBD2 agrees with 12 junctional bases. The source material was peripheral blood or thyroid tissue (not recorded which). This receptor was identified in an adult man with Graves' hyperthyroidism. Read as DNA, the sequence is TGTGCCAGCAGTGCAAGGGCTAGCGGGAGGGTCAATACCCAGTACTTC. Translated, it gives CASSARASGRVNTQYF.